One and the same sample provided the 16 T cell receptor beta chains below, sequenced in a study of CD8 T cells in ankylosing spondylitis. TCRdb itself ran the 5' RACE reads through MiXCR, one entry per CDR3 protein. This table holds about 240,000 distinct CDR3 sequences, 8% to 9.5% found once. Material: blood, either unsorted or a sorted T cell fraction (not recorded which). Source of these receptors: a male donor with ankylosing spondylitis or in good health (not recorded which).

The DNA for the CDR3 is TGTGCCAGCAGCTTAGTTGCCAGCGGGAGAGGCCCAGATACGCAGTATTTT. Encoded protein: CASSLVASGRGPDTQYF. This chain links TRBV11-3 with TRBJ2-3; 8 positions match TRBD2. Germline V gene data show CDR1 as SGHNT and CDR2 as YENEEA. This CDR3 has 17 amino acids. V lost 1 base and J lost 4; bases outside the gene matches: 10.

This clonotype occurred many times. The chain links TRBV4-3 to TRBJ2-7; D is unclear. CDR3 length: 14 residues. Trimming pared 0 bases from V and 0 bases from J, leaving 6 bases between. Germline V gene lookup returns CDR1 LGHNA and CDR2 YSLEER. CDR3: CASSQDKVSYEQYF. The CDR3 nucleotides are TGCGCCAGCAGCCAAGACAAGGTCTCCTACGAGCAGTACTTC.

The chain joins TRBV7-9 to TRBJ2-7; D is possibly TRBD2 (6 bases). This CDR3 has 16 residues. Germline values: CDR1 SEHNR, CDR2 FQNEAQ (reference sequence). V lost 5 bases and J 1 base, leaving 18 bases between the germline ends. The CDR3 here is CASSPRLPGGSYEQYF. CDR3 coding DNA: TGTGCCAGCAGCCCCCGCTTACCCGGGGGTTCCTACGAGCAGTACTTC. The full variable domain, with the rest looked up from reference TRBV7-9 and TRBJ2-7, is DTGVSQNPRHKITKRGQNVTFRCDPISEHNRLYWYRQTLGQGPEFLTYFQNEAQLEKSRLLSDRFSAERPKGSFSTLEIQRTEQGDSAMYLCASSPRLPGGSYEQYFGPGTRLTVT.

This clonotype was observed many times. This sequence joins TRBV7-2 and TRBJ1-5; no firm D call. Trimming removed 5 bases at V and 0 bases at J, with 11 bases between. The CDR3 has 15 residues. Looked up from germline, CDR1 is SGHTA and CDR2 is FQGNSA. In DNA form, the CDR3 reads TGTGCCAGCAGCCCCTTAGGGATTAGCAATCAGCCCCAGCATTTT. Translation gives CASSPLGISNQPQHF.

By sample share, this clonotype is medium-sized. The rearrangement links TRBV20-1 to TRBJ1-2; a weak D match, TRBD1 (5 bases). The CDR3 is 15 residues long. Trimming shortened V by 0 bases and J by 0 bases, and 11 bases separated the two germline ends. The germline CDR1 and CDR2 sequences are DFQATT and SNEGSKA (reference sequence). The DNA of the CDR3 is TGCAGTGCTAGAGACAGGGAGGATGCTAACTATGGCTACACCTTC. Protein product: CSARDREDANYGYTF.

This clonotype was observed at least ten times. This chain joins TRBV20-1 and TRBJ2-7, with TRBD1 as a possible D gene (6 bases). This CDR3 comprises 12 residues. From germline, CDR1 is DFQATT and CDR2 SNEGSKA (reference sequence). The V end was cut by 5 bases, the J end by 6 bases, with 14 bases between. CDR3 amino acids: CSAGDMDPEQYF. The CDR3 DNA follows: TGCAGTGCTGGGGACATGGACCCCGAGCAGTACTTC.

Ten or more counts support this clonotype. V and J are TRBV29-1 and TRBJ2-1; perhaps TRBD2 as D (6 bases). Germline-derived CDR1 and CDR2 are SQVTM and ANQGSEA. Deletions cut 5 bases from V and 6 bases from J, with 14 bases between. The CDR3 has 13 amino acids. The CDR3 DNA is TGCAGCGTTTGGGGGGATCTCAGCAATGAGCAGTTCTTC. Encoded protein: CSVWGDLSNEQFF.

In its sample, this clonotype was seen many times. The gene calls are TRBV18 and TRBJ2-7; 8 nucleotides align to TRBD2. The CDR3 consists of 16 residues. The V gene end was trimmed by 0 bases and the J gene end by 0 bases; junction bases not matched to a gene: 4. The germline V gene has CDR1 KGHSH and CDR2 LQKENI. The CDR3 coding sequence is TGTGCCAGCTCACCACCGGTAGCGGGACCCTCCTACGAGCAGTACTTC. Its translation: CASSPPVAGPSYEQYF.

At least ten counts were recorded for this clonotype. The rearrangement joins TRBV20-1 to TRBJ2-7; D uncertain. This CDR3 region has 15 residues. V was trimmed by 4 bases and J by 7 bases, leaving 23 bases between them. Germline V gene lookup returns CDR1 DFQATT and CDR2 SNEGSKA (reference sequence). Written as DNA, the CDR3 is TGCAGTGCTAACCCGCTAACCCTCCCTCCTAATGAGCAGTACTTC. Residues: CSANPLTLPPNEQYF.

The chain uses TRBV29-1 and TRBJ2-1, with TRBD2 as a possible D gene (6 bases). The CDR3 spans 12 residues. In germline, CDR1 is SQVTM, CDR2 ANQGSEA. The V end lost 4 bases, the J end lost 7 bases, and 11 bases lay between the germline ends. CDR3 sequence: CSVGHAGNEQFF. CDR3 coding DNA: TGCAGCGTTGGACATGCGGGGAATGAGCAGTTCTTC.

This clonotype was counted ten times or more. The CDR3 here is CASSPPGQGARSRSGELFF. The DNA of the CDR3 is TGTGCCAGCTCCCCTCCGGGACAGGGGGCTCGTAGTCGGTCCGGGGAGCTGTTTTTT. This sequence joins TRBV11-1 and TRBJ2-2, with 12 nucleotides matching TRBD1. The CDR3 contains 19 residues. Trimming took 8 bases from V and 6 from J; bases not matched to a gene: 19. The germline gives CDR1 SGHAT, CDR2 FQDESV (reference sequence).

This clonotype was seen ten or more times. V and J are TRBV10-3 and TRBJ1-1; 7 positions agree with TRBD1. The CDR3 runs to 20 residues. Germline V gives CDR1 ENHRY, CDR2 SYGVKD. V trimming: 0 bases; J trimming: 3 bases; junction bases outside the gene matches: 19. The CDR3 DNA is TGTGCCATCAGTGAGTCGTCATTATTACCTCTACAGGGGATGGACACTGAAGCTTTCTTT. Its translation is CAISESSLLPLQGMDTEAFF.

Ten or more counts support this clonotype. The chain uses TRBV19 and TRBJ2-7; D may be TRBD1 or TRBD2 (5 bases each). The V end lost 5 bases, the J end lost 6 bases, and 14 bases lay between the germline ends. Germline V gene data show CDR1 as LNHDA and CDR2 as SQIVND (reference sequence). The CDR3 consists of 13 residues. CDR3 region: CASSPGARGEQYF. CDR3 coding DNA: TGTGCCAGTAGTCCCGGGGCACGGGGCGAGCAGTACTTC.

This clonotype was recorded many times. CDR3 sequence: CASSRGGLNTEAFF. CDR3 bases: TGCGCCAGCTCTCGGGGAGGATTGAACACTGAAGCTTTCTTT. The V call is TRBV5-1, the J call TRBJ1-1; D unresolved. The V gene's germline CDR1 is SGHRS and CDR2 YFSETQ. Deletions cut 7 bases from V and 0 bases from J, with 13 bases between. The CDR3 length is 14 residues.

The rearrangement uses TRBV5-6 and TRBJ1-2; D unresolved. The CDR3 runs 13 residues. The germline V gene has CDR1 SGHDT and CDR2 YYEEEE. Trimming removed 4 bases at V and 4 bases at J, with 11 bases between. This CDR3 is CASSLRLPYGYTF. DNA for the CDR3: TGTGCCAGCAGCCTCCGACTGCCCTATGGCTACACCTTC.

This clonotype was detected ten times or more. J is TRBJ2-1 and V is TRBV7-2, with D possibly being TRBD2 (6 bases). The CDR3 totals 14 residues. Germline V gene sequence: CDR1 SGHTA, CDR2 FQGNSA. V lost 1 base and J lost 8, with 12 bases in between. CDR3 in DNA: TGTGCCAGCAGCTTAGACGGGAGTCTGGATGAGCAGTTCTTC. It translates to CASSLDGSLDEQFF.